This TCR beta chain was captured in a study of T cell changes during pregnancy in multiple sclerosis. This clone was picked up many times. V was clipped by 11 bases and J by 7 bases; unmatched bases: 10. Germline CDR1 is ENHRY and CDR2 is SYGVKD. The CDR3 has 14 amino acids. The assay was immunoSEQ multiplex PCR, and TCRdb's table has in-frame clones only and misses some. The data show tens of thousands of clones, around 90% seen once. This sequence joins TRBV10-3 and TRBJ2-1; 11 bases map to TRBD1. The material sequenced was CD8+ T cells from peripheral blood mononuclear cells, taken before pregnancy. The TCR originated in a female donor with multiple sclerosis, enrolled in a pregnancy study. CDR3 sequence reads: CASNSGQGANEQFF. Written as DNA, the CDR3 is TGTGCCTCCAATTCCGGACAGGGGGCGAATGAGCAGTTCTTC.